This is a list of T cell receptor beta chains from one sample in a study of T cells in Graves' hyperthyroidism and ophthalmopathy. TCRdb re-derived calls from the multiplex PCR reads in MiXCR, one entry per CDR3 protein. The data contain about 510,000 distinct CDR3 sequences, approximately 14% of them singletons. The sequenced sample consisted of blood. The receptor source for this set is a middle-aged woman with Graves' hyperthyroidism. Both conserved end residues are part of each CDR3. D genes are given only for firm matches. Not every row has a clone size; where given, it reads once, few, many or a size class.

abundance	v_gene	j_gene	d_gene	CDR3nt	CDR3aa
many	TRBV3-1	TRBJ2-1	.	TGTGCCAGCAGCCCTTATCGGAGCTCCTACAATGAGCAGTTCTTC	CASSPYRSSYNEQFF
.	TRBV5-1	TRBJ2-3	TRBD1	TGCGCCAGCAGGGAAACAGGGGGCGCCTTGTCAGATACGCAGTATTTT	CASRETGGALSDTQYF
many	TRBV11-2	TRBJ2-3	.	TGTGCCAGCAGCTTCTGGGGTCAGACTAGCACAGATACGCAGTATTTT	CASSFWGQTSTDTQYF
few	TRBV19	TRBJ2-2	TRBD1	TGTGCCAGTAGGGGACAGGGGGCAGCGGACACCGGGGAGCTGTTTTTT	CASRGQGAADTGELFF
many	TRBV28	TRBJ1-1	TRBD1	TGTGCCAGCACTCAACGGGACAGGGTTTTTACGAACACTGAAGCTTTCTTT	CASTQRDRVFTNTEAFF
many	TRBV11-2	TRBJ2-3	TRBD2	TGTGCCAGCAAATTTAGCGGGAGGACCCTTATTAGCACAGATACGCAGTATTTT	CASKFSGRTLISTDTQYF
.	TRBV14	TRBJ1-2	TRBD1	TGTGCCAGCAGCCATTTGAACAGGGGGCCGAATGGCTACACCTTC	CASSHLNRGPNGYTF
.	TRBV11-2	TRBJ2-3	TRBD2	TGTGCCAGCAGCTTTATTTGCCGGACTAGCGGAGACACAGATACGCAGTATTTT	CASSFICRTSGDTDTQYF
many	TRBV18	TRBJ1-2	.	TGTGCCAGCTCACCACTCGGGACTCAGGATTCTCTCTATGGCTACACCTTC	CASSPLGTQDSLYGYTF
many	TRBV6-1	TRBJ2-6	.	TGTGCCAGCAGTGAAAACGCCTCTGGGGCCAACGTCCTGACTTTC	CASSENASGANVLTF
many	TRBV2	TRBJ2-1	.	TGTGCCAGCAGCGCGAGCTCCTACAATGAGCAGTTCTTC	CASSASSYNEQFF
.	TRBV5-1	TRBJ1-6	.	TGCGCCAGCAGCTTGAACCGGGTCCATAATTCACTCCTCCACTTT	CASSLNRVHNSLLHF
.	TRBV25-1	TRBJ2-1	.	TGTGCCAGCAGCGGAGGGGGGTGGAGTGAGCAGTTCTTC	CASSGGGWSEQFF
many	TRBV5-4	TRBJ2-3	.	TGTGCCAGCAGCTCGGAGGGTATCACAGATACGCAGTATTTT	CASSSEGITDTQYF
few	TRBV15	TRBJ2-7	TRBD1	TGTGCCACCAGCAGAGACAGGGGGCCCTTGTCCTACGAGCAGTACTTC	CATSRDRGPLSYEQYF
many	TRBV28	TRBJ2-7	TRBD1	TGTGCCAGCAGTCCATCTTGGACAGGCAACGAGCAGTACTTC	CASSPSWTGNEQYF
many	TRBV2	TRBJ2-7	TRBD1	TGTGCCAGCAGTGAGGTTCGTGGGACAGGGTACTACGAGCAGTACTTC	CASSEVRGTGYYEQYF
many	TRBV5-1	TRBJ2-7	TRBD2	TGCGCCAGCAGCCAGACTAGCGGGTCCGCCCACGAGCAGTACTTC	CASSQTSGSAHEQYF
many	TRBV7-2	TRBJ2-5	TRBD1	TGTGCCAGCAGCTTAGGGCCGGGACAGGGTCAAGAGACCCAGTACTTC	CASSLGPGQGQETQYF
few	TRBV9	TRBJ2-7	.	TGTGCCAGCAGCCCCGGAGGTGGGAGAGCCTCCTACGAGCAGTACTTC	CASSPGGGRASYEQYF
few	TRBV3-1	TRBJ2-1	TRBD2	TGTGCCAGCAGCCTTAGTGGCGGGAGAAAATACAATGAGCAGTTCTTC	CASSLSGGRKYNEQFF
many	TRBV27	TRBJ2-1	.	TGTGCCAGCACAGGGTTGAAGAATGAGCAGTTCTTC	CASTGLKNEQFF
few	TRBV15	TRBJ2-7	.	TGTGCCACCAGCAGAGAGGGGGAGCAGTACTTC	CATSREGEQYF
many	TRBV10-3	TRBJ1-2	.	TGTGCCATCAGTGAGTCGACTCTCTACTATGGCTACACCTTC	CAISESTLYYGYTF
many	TRBV11-2	TRBJ2-1	TRBD1	TGTGCCAGCAGCTTACGCAACGGGACAGGGTGTAATGAGCAGTTCTTC	CASSLRNGTGCNEQFF
few	TRBV6-1	TRBJ2-1	.	TGTGCCAGTTCGCTCCTAGCAACATACAATGAGCAGTTCTTC	CASSLLATYNEQFF
.	TRBV7-9	TRBJ2-7	TRBD2	TGTGCCAGCAGGAGCGGGACTAGCTCAACCTACGAGCAGTACTTC	CASRSGTSSTYEQYF
many	TRBV28	TRBJ2-5	TRBD2	TGTGCCAGCAGTTTAAGGACTAGCGGAAGTAGGGAGACCCAGTACTTC	CASSLRTSGSRETQYF
many	TRBV5-1	TRBJ1-1	TRBD1	TGCGCCAGCAGCTTGGAAGGACAGGGCCGTGAAGCTTTCTTT	CASSLEGQGREAFF
many	TRBV28	TRBJ1-1	.	TGTGCCAGCACCCCAGGTACGGCAGCCTTTAACACTGAAGCTTTCTTT	CASTPGTAAFNTEAFF
.	TRBV10-2	TRBJ1-1	.	TGCGCCAGCAGTGAAAAGGAATTCCCTGAAGCTTTCTTT	CASSEKEFPEAFF
few	TRBV19	TRBJ1-1	TRBD1	TGTGCCAGTAGTGGCCGACGGACAGGGGAAGGAACTGAAGCTTTCTTT	CASSGRRTGEGTEAFF
many	TRBV11-1	TRBJ2-1	TRBD1	TGTGCCAGCAGCCGGACAGGGTTCTACAATGAGCAGTTCTTC	CASSRTGFYNEQFF
.	TRBV14	TRBJ2-1	TRBD1	TGTGCCAGCAGCAGACCCGGGACAGGGTTCAATGAGCAGTTCTTC	CASSRPGTGFNEQFF
few	TRBV6-1	TRBJ2-1	.	TGTGCCAGCCGAGTACCGGGATACAATGAGCAGTTCTTC	CASRVPGYNEQFF
many	TRBV5-1	TRBJ2-7	.	TGCGCCAGCAGCCAACAGGGTTATATGACAGAGCAGTACTTC	CASSQQGYMTEQYF
many	TRBV5-1	TRBJ1-1	.	TGCGCCAGCAGCTTGGACCTACAGGAATTGAACACTGAAGCTTTCTTT	CASSLDLQELNTEAFF
.	TRBV3-1	TRBJ1-4	TRBD1	TGTGCCAGCAGCCAAAGAATGGACAGGGAAAAACTGTTTTTT	CASSQRMDREKLFF
many	TRBV3-1	TRBJ2-1	.	TGTGCCAGCAGCCAGCGGAGCTCCTACAATGAGCAGTTCTTC	CASSQRSSYNEQFF
many	TRBV28	TRBJ2-1	TRBD2	TGTGCCAGCAGTTCGATAGGCGGGAGGGGTAATGAGCAGTTCTTC	CASSSIGGRGNEQFF
many	TRBV28	TRBJ2-5	.	TGTGCCACGGCCGACACAGGGATGAGCGGGGAGACCCAGTACTTC	CATADTGMSGETQYF